This passage covers 15 T cell receptor beta chains from one sample sequenced in a study of post-analysis software for immune sequencing data. Regarding the study as a whole: About five TRBV segments, including TRBV5-6, TRBV5-1 and TRBV20-1, were more frequent in patients than controls.

Antigen specificity for these receptors is unknown. Incorporated into the TCR beta cDNA libraries were unique molecular identifiers, which served to reduce PCR and sequencing biases. TCRdb processed the PCR reads anew with MiXCR; each CDR3 protein has one entry. The table shows some 690,000 distinct CDR3 sequences, with around 27% occurring only once. Sequencing was done on a sample of blood. The receptors were sampled from a girl aged 10 to 17 with multiple sclerosis.

This clonotype was counted at least ten times. This chain joins TRBV5-1 and TRBJ2-1; D perhaps matches TRBD2 (6 bases). Trimming took off 4 bases at V and 6 bases at J, with 11 bases between the two ends. The CDR3 sequence is 13 residues long. Per germline, CDR1 SGHRS and CDR2 YFSETQ. The DNA of the CDR3 is TGCGCCAGCAGCCCCGAACTAGCCAATGAGCAGTTCTTC. It is translated as CASSPELANEQFF.

This clonotype has more than one count but fewer than ten. Here the CDR3 reads CASSSGTDSSPLHF. The CDR3, as DNA: TGTGCCAGCAGCTCCGGGACCGACAGCTCACCCCTCCACTTT. V is TRBV7-8 and J is TRBJ1-6; D might be TRBD1 (5 bases). Between the trimmed V and J ends, which lost 4 bases and 10 bases, there was a span of 14 bases. The CDR3 has 14 residues. The germline CDR1 and CDR2 sequences are SGHVS and FQNEAQ.

The V call is TRBV15, the J call TRBJ2-4; tentatively, D is TRBD1 (5 bases). The germline CDR1 and CDR2 sequences are LNHNV and YYDKDF (reference sequence). The CDR3 has 16 amino acids. V lost 3 bases and J 3 bases, leaving 15 bases between the germline ends. The CDR3, as DNA: TGTGCCACCAGCAGTATCACCGACAGCATCAAAAACATTCAGTACTTC. This gives the protein CATSSITDSIKNIQYF.

The rearrangement links TRBV6-5 to TRBJ2-2, with TRBD1 as a possible D gene (6 bases). V was trimmed by 6 bases and J by 2 bases, leaving 13 bases between them. The length of the CDR3 is 15 residues. Per the germline V gene, CDR1 is MNHEY and CDR2 is SVGAGI. CDR3 loop: CASRRGQTNTGELFF. The DNA of the CDR3 is TGTGCCAGCAGGCGCGGACAGACTAACACCGGGGAGCTGTTTTTT.

The V call is TRBV20-1, the J call TRBJ2-5; D remains ambiguous. From germline, CDR1 is DFQATT and CDR2 SNEGSKA (reference sequence). V shed 0 bases and J shed 1 base, with 12 bases lying between them. This CDR3 contains 15 residues. CDR3 DNA sequence: TGCAGTGCTAGAGATTTAGGACGGAGCCAAGAGACCCAGTACTTC. The encoded protein is CSARDLGRSQETQYF.

V and J are TRBV10-3 and TRBJ2-5; 7 bases agree with TRBD1. The CDR3 covers 13 residues. Germline V lookup: CDR1 ENHRY, CDR2 SYGVKD. The junction had 1 base not matched to a gene; V was cut back by 6 bases and J by 0 bases. The CDR3 DNA reads TGTGCCATCAGGGGGACAGACCAAGAGACCCAGTACTTC. As protein: CAIRGTDQETQYF.

This clonotype was found a few times. The V and J genes are TRBV7-9 and TRBJ2-2, with D unclear. The length of the CDR3 is 16 residues. CDR1 is SEHNR, CDR2 FQNEAQ, per germline (reference sequence). V shed 1 base and J shed 0 bases, with 9 bases lying between them. The CDR3 coding sequence is TGTGCCAGCAGCTTAGACACTACCGCGAACACCGGGGAGCTGTTTTTT. Protein product: CASSLDTTANTGELFF.

This sequence joins TRBV12-3 or TRBV12-4 and TRBJ2-4; D uncertain. V lost 5 bases and J 6 bases, leaving 5 bases between the germline ends. The CDR3 spans 11 residues. The CDR3 sequence: CASSTGNIQYF. CDR3 sequence (DNA): TGTGCCAGCAGTACCGGAAACATTCAGTACTTC.

The chain uses TRBV4-1 and TRBJ1-4; possibly TRBD1 for D (5 bases). The CDR3 is 16 amino acids. Germline V lookup: CDR1 MGHRA, CDR2 YSYEKL. The germline V and J ends were trimmed by 0 bases and 8 bases, with 16 bases remaining between them. The CDR3 coding sequence is TGCGCCAGCAGCCAAGATTTAGGGACTCTCAACGAAAAACTGTTTTTT. Residues: CASSQDLGTLNEKLFF.

This rearrangement joins TRBV2 to TRBJ1-2; D unclear. Trimming removed 3 bases from V and 3 bases from J, with 5 bases in between. The CDR3 runs to 12 residues. Germline CDR1 SNHLY, CDR2 FYNNEI. In DNA form, the CDR3 reads TGTGCCAGCAGTGATCCTGACTATGGCTACACCTTC. Its protein is CASSDPDYGYTF.

CDR3 sequence reads: CSAPRTGRGTQYF. The DNA for the CDR3 is TGCAGTGCCCCTAGGACAGGGCGCGGGACCCAGTACTTC. The gene calls are TRBV20-1 and TRBJ2-5, with 8 positions matching TRBD1. CDR1 and CDR2 from the germline V gene are DFQATT and SNEGSKA (reference sequence). The CDR3 consists of 13 residues. V was clipped by 6 bases and J by 7 bases; unmatched bases: 10.

This chain uses TRBV7-8 with TRBJ1-4; possible D gene TRBD1, 6 bases. The CDR3 has 13 residues. Trimming shortened V by 1 base and J by 8 bases, and 8 bases separated the two germline ends. Germline V gives CDR1 SGHVS, CDR2 FQNEAQ. The CDR3 sequence is CASSLVQGEKLFF. The CDR3 DNA reads TGTGCCAGCAGCTTAGTTCAGGGGGAAAAACTGTTTTTT.

This chain joins TRBV5-1 and TRBJ2-7; D gene ambiguous. With 6 bases removed from V and 6 bases from J, the gap between germline ends came to 13 bases. CDR3 length: 12 amino acids. Germline V CDR1 and CDR2: SGHRS, YFSETQ. This CDR3 is CASTAGCGEQYF. CDR3 in DNA: TGCGCCAGCACCGCCGGATGTGGCGAGCAGTACTTC.

The sample holds a few counts of this clonotype. The V and J genes are TRBV5-1 and TRBJ2-3, with D possibly TRBD1 on 5 matching bases. V was shortened by 4 bases and J by 1 base, with 13 bases between the two germline ends. The CDR3 is 15 residues long. Per germline, CDR1 SGHRS and CDR2 YFSETQ. The CDR3 here is CASSPTTTGTDTQYF. Here the CDR3 DNA reads TGCGCCAGCAGCCCCACAACGACAGGCACAGATACGCAGTATTTT.

The chain carries TRBV20-1 and TRBJ2-7; a weak D match, TRBD1 (5 bases). CDR3 length: 13 residues. Germline V gene data show CDR1 as DFQATT and CDR2 as SNEGSKA (reference sequence). V was shortened by 3 bases and J by 2 bases, with 11 bases between the two germline ends. In DNA, the CDR3 is TGCAGTGCTAGTTTCCCCAGGGCCTACGAGCAGTACTTC. This gives the protein CSASFPRAYEQYF.